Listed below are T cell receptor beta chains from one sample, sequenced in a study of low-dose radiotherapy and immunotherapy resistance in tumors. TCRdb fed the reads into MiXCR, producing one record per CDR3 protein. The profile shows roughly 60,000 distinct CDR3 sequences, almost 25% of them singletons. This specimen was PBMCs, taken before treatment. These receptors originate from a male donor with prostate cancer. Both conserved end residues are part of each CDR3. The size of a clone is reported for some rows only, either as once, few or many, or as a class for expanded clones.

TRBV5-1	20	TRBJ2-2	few	CASSFGRLGAGPYLNGELFF
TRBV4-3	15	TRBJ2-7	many	CASSQDISQTYEQYF
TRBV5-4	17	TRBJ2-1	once	CASSSYSLSGRWYEQFF
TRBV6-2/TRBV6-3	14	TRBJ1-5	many	CATQVAGSNQPQHF
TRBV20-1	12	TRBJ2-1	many	CSASDRVDEQFF
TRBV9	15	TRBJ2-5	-	CASSVAPTAQETQYF
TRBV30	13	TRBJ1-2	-	CASPDRGNYGYTF
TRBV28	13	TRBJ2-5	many	CASSLTSPETQYF
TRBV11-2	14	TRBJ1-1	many	CASSSQGGGTEAFF
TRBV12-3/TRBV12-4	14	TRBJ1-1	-	CASSFPTGEGEAFF
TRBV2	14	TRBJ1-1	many	CASRSGRLNTEAFF
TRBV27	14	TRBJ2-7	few	CASSYPGKTYEQYF
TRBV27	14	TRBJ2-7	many	CASSPGTGFYEQYF
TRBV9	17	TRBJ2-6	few	CASSGTGASSGANVLTF
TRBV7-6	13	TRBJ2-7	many	CASSRTGSYEQYF
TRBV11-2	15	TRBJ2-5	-	CASSLGQGVGETQYF
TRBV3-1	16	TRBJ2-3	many	CASSQVARGGTDTQYF
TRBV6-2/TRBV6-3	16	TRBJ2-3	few	CASSYSTGLVTDTQYF
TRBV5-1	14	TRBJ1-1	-	CASSPGRLNTEAFF
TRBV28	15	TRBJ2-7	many	CASSFLGRDTYEQYF
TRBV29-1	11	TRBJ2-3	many	CSVIAGDTQYF
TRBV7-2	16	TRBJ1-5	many	CASSLVDRVGNQPQHF
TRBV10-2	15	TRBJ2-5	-	CASSYIAGEGETQYF
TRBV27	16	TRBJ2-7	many	CASSFHRPGQGYEQYF
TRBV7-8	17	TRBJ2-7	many	CASSLGSPQGGSYEQYF
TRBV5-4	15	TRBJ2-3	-	CASSPGTIVTDTQYF
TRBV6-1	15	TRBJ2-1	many	CASRLLAGVINEQFF
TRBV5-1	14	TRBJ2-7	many	CASSLIGGPYEQYF
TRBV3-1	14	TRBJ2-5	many	CASSPSGAEETQYF
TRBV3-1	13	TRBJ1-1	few	CASSKGKNTEAFF
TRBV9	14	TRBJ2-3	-	CASSVRGETDTQYF
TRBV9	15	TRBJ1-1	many	CASSVAGRMNTEAFF
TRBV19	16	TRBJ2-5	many	CASSTWTGAPRETQYF
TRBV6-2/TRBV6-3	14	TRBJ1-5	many	CASWGQLPNQPQHF
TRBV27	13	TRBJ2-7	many	CASSFTSSYEQYF
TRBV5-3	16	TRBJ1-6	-	CASSLEGSSYNSPLHF
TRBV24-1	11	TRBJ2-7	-	CATSVDNEQYF
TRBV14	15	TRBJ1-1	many	CASSRDRGYSTEAFF
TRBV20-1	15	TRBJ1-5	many	CSAREPTGNEQPQHF
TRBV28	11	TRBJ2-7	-	CASSGYRALNF
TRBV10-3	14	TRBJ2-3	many	CAISDVGHTDTQYF
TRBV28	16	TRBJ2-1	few	CASSLRLAGGWDEQFF
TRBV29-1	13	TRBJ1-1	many	CSGTTGANTEAFF
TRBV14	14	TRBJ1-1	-	CASRLGGAGTEAFF
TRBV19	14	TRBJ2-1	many	CASSRDRGPNEQFF